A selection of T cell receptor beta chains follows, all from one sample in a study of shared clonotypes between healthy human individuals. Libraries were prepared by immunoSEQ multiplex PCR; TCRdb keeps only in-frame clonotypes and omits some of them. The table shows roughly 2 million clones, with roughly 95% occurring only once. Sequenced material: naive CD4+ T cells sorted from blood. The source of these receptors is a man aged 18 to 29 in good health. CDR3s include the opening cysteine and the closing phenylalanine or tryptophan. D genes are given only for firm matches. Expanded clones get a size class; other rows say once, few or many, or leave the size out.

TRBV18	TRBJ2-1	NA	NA	CASSDGLGSYNEQFF	TGTGCCAGCTCGGACGGGTTAGGCTCCTACAATGAGCAGTTCTTC
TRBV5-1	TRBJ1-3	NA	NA	CASSPRESDTIYF	TGCGCCAGCTCCCCTAGGGAGTCGGACACCATATATTTT
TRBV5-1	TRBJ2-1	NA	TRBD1	CASSFDRVGNEQFF	TGCGCCAGCAGCTTTGACAGGGTCGGCAATGAGCAGTTCTTC
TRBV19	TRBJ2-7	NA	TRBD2	CASSIEAGGYEQYF	TGTGCCAGTAGTATAGAAGCGGGAGGCTACGAGCAGTACTTC
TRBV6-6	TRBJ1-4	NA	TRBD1	CASSKKQGSNEKLFF	TGTGCCAGCAGTAAAAAACAGGGGTCTAATGAAAAACTGTTTTTT
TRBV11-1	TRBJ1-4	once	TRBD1	CASSSDRGEKLFF	TGTGCCAGCAGCTCCGACAGGGGAGAAAAACTGTTTTTT
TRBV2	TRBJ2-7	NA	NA	CASSESRVGEQYF	TGTGCCAGCAGTGAAAGTAGGGTTGGCGAGCAGTACTTC
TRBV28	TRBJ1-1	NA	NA	CASSLTVNTEAFF	TGTGCCAGCAGTTTGACGGTGAACACTGAAGCTTTCTTT
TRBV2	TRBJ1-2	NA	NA	CASSEGAARFNYGYTF	TGTGCCAGCAGTGAAGGGGCAGCGCGATTTAACTATGGCTACACCTTC
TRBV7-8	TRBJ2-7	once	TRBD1	CASSPRQGESHEQYF	TGTGCCAGCAGCCCCCGACAGGGAGAGTCGCACGAGCAGTACTTC
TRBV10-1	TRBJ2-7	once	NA	CASSGNFAEQYF	TGCGCCAGCTCAGGGAATTTCGCCGAGCAGTACTTC
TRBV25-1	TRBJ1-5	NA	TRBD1	CASSPQGDQPQHF	TGTGCCAGCAGCCCACAGGGGGATCAGCCCCAGCATTTT
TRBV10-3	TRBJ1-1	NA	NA	CAIGNVGMNTEAFF	TGTGCCATCGGAAATGTGGGTATGAACACTGAAGCTTTCTTT
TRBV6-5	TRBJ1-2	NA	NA	CASRAQNYFNYGYTF	TGTGCCAGCAGAGCCCAAAATTACTTTAACTATGGCTACACCTTC
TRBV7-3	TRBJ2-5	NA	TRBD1	CASSRDREETQYF	TGTGCCAGCAGCCGCGACAGGGAAGAGACCCAGTACTTC
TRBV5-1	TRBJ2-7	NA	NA	CASSFGPSSSYEQYF	TGCGCCAGCAGCTTTGGTCCGTCGAGCTCCTACGAGCAGTACTTC
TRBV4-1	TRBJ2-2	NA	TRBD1	CASSQRGTGDTGELFF	TGCGCCAGCAGCCAACGCGGGACAGGGGACACCGGGGAGCTGTTTTTT
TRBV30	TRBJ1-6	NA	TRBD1	CAWSPRTGDSPLHF	TGTGCCTGGAGCCCCCGGACAGGGGATTCACCCCTCCACTTT
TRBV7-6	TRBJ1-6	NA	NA	CASSPTRDSPLHF	TGTGCCAGCAGCCCCACACGAGATTCACCCCTCCACTTT
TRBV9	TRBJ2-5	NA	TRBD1	CASSVDYRGWYQETQYF	TGTGCCAGCAGCGTAGACTACAGGGGTTGGTACCAAGAGACCCAGTACTTC
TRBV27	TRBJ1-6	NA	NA	CASSSRTALGSPLHF	TGTGCCAGCAGTTCGAGGACGGCCTTGGGTTCACCCCTCCACTTT
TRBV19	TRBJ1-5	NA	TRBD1	CASRDQGGGQPQHF	TGTGCCAGTAGAGACCAAGGGGGCGGTCAGCCCCAGCATTTT
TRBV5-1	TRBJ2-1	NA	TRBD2	CASSLSLAGGNEQFF	TGCGCCAGCAGCTTGTCCCTAGCGGGAGGTAATGAGCAGTTCTTC
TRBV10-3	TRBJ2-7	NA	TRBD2	CAISVTSGIDEQYF	TGTGCCATCAGTGTGACTAGCGGGATCGACGAGCAGTACTTC
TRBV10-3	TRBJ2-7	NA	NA	CATRGGPSSYEQYF	TGTGCCACCAGGGGGGGCCCGAGCTCCTACGAGCAGTACTTC
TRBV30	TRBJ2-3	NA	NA	CAFSKEFSGTDTQYF	TGTGCCTTCTCTAAGGAGTTCTCTGGCACAGATACGCAGTATTTT
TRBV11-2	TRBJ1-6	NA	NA	CASSPGGLGNNSPLHF	TGTGCCAGCAGCCCGGGAGGGCTGGGGAACAATTCACCCCTCCACTTT
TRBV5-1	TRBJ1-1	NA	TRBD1	CASAGQGGNTEAFF	TGCGCCAGCGCCGGACAGGGAGGGAACACTGAAGCTTTCTTT
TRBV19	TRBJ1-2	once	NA	CASSSFASVNYGYTF	TGTGCCAGTAGTTCCTTTGCGTCGGTGAACTATGGCTACACCTTC
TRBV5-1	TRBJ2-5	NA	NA	CASSLRGFETQYF	TGCGCCAGCAGCTTACGGGGGTTCGAGACCCAGTACTTC
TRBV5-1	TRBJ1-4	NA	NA	CASSLAYNEKLFF	TGCGCCAGCAGCTTGGCTTACAATGAAAAACTGTTTTTT
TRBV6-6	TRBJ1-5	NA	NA	CASSYGAASNQPQHF	TGTGCCAGCAGTTACGGGGCAGCAAGCAATCAGCCCCAGCATTTT
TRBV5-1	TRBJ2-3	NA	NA	CASSGGDSTDTQYF	TGCGCCAGCAGCGGAGGAGATAGCACAGATACGCAGTATTTT
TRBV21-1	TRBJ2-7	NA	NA	CASSILRGDEQYF	TGTGCCAGCAGCATCCTAAGGGGTGACGAGCAGTACTTC
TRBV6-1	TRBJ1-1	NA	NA	CASSETGRMNTEAFF	TGTGCCAGCAGTGAAACCGGACGGATGAACACTGAAGCTTTCTTT
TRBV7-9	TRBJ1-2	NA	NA	CASSLAGSSYGYTF	TGTGCCAGCAGCTTAGCGGGCAGCTCCTATGGCTACACCTTC
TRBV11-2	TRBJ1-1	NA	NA	CASSFRMYPEAFF	TGTGCCAGCAGCTTTAGGATGTACCCTGAAGCTTTCTTT
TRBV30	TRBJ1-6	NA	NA	CAWRSPGILNSPLHF	TGTGCCTGGAGGTCCCCCGGGATTCTGAATTCACCCCTCCACTTT
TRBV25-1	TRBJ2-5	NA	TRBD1	CASSAQGWAETQYF	TGTGCCAGCAGTGCACAGGGGTGGGCAGAGACCCAGTACTTC
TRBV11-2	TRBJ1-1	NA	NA	CASSYTTVNEAFF	TGTGCCAGCAGTTATACGACAGTAAATGAAGCTTTCTTT
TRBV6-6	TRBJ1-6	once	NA	CASSLTASSPLHF	TGTGCCAGCAGTTTAACGGCAAGCTCACCCCTCCACTTT
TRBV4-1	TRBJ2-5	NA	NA	CASSPRVSGLETQYF	TGCGCCAGCAGCCCCCGGGTTTCTGGGTTGGAGACCCAGTACTTC
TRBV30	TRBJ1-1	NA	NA	CAYAGQKNTEAFF	TGTGCCTATGCCGGACAGAAGAACACTGAAGCTTTCTTT
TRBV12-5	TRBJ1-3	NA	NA	CASGLALPEERGRNTIYF	TGTGCTAGTGGTTTGGCACTACCTGAGGAGCGGGGTAGGAACACCATATATTTT
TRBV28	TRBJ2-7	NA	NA	CASKSRGYEQYF	TGTGCCAGCAAGTCTAGGGGATACGAGCAGTACTTC